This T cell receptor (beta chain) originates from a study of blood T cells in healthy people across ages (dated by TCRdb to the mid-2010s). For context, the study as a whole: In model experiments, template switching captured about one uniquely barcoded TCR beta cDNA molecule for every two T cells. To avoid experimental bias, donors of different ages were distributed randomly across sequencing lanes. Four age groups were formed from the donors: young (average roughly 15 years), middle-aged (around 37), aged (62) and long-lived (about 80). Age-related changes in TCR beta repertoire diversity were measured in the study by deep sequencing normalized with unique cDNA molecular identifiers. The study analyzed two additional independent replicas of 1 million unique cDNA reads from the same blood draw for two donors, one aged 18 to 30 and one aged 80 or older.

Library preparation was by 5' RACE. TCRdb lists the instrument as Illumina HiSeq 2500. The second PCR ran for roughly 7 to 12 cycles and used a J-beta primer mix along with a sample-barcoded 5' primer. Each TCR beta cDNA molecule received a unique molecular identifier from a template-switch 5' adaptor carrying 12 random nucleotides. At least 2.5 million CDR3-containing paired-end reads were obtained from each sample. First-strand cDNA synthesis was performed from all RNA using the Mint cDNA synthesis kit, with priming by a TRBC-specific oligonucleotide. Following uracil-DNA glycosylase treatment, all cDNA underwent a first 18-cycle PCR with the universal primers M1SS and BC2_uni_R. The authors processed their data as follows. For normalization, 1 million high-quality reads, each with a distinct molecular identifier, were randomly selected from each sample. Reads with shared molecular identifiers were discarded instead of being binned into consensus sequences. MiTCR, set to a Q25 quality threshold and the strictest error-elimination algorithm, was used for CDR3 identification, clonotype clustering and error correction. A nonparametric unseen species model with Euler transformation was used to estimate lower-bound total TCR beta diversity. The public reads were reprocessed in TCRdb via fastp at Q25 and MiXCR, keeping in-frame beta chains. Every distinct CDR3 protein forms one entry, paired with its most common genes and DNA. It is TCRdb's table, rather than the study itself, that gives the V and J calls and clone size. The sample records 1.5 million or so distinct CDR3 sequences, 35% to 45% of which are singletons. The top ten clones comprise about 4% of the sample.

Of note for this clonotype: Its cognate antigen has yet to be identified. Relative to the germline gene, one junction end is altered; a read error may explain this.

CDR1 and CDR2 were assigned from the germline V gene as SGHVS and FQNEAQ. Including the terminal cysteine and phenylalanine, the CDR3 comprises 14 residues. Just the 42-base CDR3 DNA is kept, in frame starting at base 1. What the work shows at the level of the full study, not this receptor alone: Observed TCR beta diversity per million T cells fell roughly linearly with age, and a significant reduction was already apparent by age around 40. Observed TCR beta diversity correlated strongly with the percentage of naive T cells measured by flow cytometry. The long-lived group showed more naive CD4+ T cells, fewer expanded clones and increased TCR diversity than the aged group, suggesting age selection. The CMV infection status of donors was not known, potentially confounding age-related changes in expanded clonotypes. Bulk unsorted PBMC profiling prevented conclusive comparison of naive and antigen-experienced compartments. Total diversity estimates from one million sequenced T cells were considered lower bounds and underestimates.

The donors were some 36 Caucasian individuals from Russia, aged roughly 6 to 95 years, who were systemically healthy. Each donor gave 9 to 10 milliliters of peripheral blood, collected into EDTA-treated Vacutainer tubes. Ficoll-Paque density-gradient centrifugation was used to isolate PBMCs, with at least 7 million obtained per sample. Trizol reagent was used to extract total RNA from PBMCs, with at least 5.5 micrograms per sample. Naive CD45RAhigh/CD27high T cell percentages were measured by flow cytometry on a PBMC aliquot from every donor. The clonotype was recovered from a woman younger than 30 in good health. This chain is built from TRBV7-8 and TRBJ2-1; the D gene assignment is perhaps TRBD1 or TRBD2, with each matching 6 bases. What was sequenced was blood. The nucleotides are TGTGCCGGCAGCTTAGGAGGGGGGAACAATGAGCAGTTCTTC. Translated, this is CAGSLGGGNNEQFF.